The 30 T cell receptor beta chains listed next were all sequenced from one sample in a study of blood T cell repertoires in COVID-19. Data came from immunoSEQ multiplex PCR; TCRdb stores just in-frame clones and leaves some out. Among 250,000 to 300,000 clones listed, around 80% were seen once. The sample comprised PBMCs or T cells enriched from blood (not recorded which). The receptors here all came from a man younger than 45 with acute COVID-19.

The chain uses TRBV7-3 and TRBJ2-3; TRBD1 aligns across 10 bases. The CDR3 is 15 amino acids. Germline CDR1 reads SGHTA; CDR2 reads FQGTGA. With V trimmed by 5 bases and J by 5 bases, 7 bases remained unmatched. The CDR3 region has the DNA TGTGCCAGCAGCCCCCGACAGGGGGCCGGAGATACGCAGTATTTT. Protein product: CASSPRQGAGDTQYF.

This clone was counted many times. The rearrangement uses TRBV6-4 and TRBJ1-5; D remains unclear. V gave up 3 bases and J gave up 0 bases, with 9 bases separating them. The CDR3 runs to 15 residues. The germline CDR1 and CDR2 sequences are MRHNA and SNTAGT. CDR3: CASSEGSDSNQPQHF. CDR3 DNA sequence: TGTGCCAGCAGTGAAGGGAGTGATAGCAATCAGCCCCAGCATTTT.

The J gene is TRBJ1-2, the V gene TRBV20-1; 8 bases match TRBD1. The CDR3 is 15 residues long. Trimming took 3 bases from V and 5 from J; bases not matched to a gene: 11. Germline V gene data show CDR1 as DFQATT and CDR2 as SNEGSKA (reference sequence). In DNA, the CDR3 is TGCAGTGCTAGTAAGCCCGGACAGGGTGTATATGGCTACACCTTC. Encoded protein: CSASKPGQGVYGYTF.

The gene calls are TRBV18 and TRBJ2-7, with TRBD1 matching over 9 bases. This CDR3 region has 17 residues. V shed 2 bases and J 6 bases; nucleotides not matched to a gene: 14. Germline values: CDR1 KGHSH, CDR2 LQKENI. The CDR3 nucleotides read TGTGCCAGCTCACCAGGAATACGAGACAGGGGGGTCTTCGAGCAGTACGTC. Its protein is CASSPGIRDRGVFEQYV.

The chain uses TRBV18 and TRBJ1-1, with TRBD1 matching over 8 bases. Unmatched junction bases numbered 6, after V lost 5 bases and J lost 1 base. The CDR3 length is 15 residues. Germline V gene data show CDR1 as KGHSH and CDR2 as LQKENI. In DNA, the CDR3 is TGTGCCAGCTCAACTACCGGACAGGGGAACACTGAAGCTTTCTTT. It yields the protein CASSTTGQGNTEAFF.

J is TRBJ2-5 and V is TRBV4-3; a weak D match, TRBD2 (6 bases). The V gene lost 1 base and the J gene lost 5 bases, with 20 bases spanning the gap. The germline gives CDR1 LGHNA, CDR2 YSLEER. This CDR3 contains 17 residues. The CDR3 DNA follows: TGCGCCAGCAGCCAAGGGCGGGACTCCCCCCTATTGGAGACCCAGTACTTC. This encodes CASSQGRDSPLLETQYF.

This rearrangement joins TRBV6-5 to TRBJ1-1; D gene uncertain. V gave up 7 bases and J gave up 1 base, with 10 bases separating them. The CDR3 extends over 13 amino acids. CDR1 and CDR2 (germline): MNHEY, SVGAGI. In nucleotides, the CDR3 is TGTGCCAGCACCCGTGAGTGGAACACTGAAGCTTTCTTT. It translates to CASTREWNTEAFF.

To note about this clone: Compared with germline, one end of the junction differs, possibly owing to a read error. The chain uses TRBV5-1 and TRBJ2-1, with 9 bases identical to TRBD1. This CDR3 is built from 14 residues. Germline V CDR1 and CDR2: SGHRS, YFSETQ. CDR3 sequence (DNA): TGTGCCAGCAGTTCCGGACAGGGGATCAATGAGCAGTTCTTC. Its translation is CASSSGQGINEQFF.

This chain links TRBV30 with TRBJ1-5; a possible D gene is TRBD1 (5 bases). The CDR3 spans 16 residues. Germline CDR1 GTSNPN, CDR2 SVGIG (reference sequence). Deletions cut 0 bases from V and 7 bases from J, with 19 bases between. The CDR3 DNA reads TGTGCCTGGAGTGTACCTGGGGCAGGGTCGGGCCAGCCCCAGCATTTT. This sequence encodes CAWSVPGAGSGQPQHF. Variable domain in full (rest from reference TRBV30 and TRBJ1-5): SQTIHQWPATLVQPVGSPLSLECTVEGTSNPNLYWYRQAAGRGLQLLFYSVGIGQISSEVPQNLSASRPQDRQFILSSKKLLLSDSGFYLCAWSVPGAGSGQPQHFGDGTRLSIL.

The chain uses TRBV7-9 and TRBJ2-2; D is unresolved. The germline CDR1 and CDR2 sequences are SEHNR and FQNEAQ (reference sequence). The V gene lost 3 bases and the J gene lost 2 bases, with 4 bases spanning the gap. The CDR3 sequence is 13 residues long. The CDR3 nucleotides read TGTGCCAGCAGCTTCCTAAACACCGGGGAGCTGTTTTTT. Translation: CASSFLNTGELFF.

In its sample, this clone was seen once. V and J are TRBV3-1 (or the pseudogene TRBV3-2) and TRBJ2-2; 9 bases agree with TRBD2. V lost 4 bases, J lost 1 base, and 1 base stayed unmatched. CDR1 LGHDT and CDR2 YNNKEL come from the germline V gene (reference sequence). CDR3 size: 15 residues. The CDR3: CASSPSGMNTGELFF. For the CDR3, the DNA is TGTGCCAGCAGCCCTAGCGGGATGAACACCGGGGAGCTGTTTTTT.

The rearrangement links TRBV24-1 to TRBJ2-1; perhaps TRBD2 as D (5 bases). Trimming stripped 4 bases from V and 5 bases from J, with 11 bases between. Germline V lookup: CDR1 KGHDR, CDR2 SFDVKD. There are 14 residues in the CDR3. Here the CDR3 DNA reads TGTGCCACCAGTGACGCCGCGGGTAACAATGAGCAGTTCTTC. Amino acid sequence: CATSDAAGNNEQFF.

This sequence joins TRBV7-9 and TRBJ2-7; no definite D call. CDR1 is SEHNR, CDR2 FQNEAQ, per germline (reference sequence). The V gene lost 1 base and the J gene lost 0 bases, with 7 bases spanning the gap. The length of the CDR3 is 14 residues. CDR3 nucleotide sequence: TGTGCCAGCAGCTTAGGGCCTGGCTCCTACGAGCAGTACGTC. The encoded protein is CASSLGPGSYEQYV.

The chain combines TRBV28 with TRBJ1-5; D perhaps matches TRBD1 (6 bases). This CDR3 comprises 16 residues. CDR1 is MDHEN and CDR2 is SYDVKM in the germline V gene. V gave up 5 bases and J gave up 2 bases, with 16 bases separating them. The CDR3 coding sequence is TGTGCCAGCAGTCCCGAACAGGGTACGGGCAATCAGCCCCAGCATTTT. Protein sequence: CASSPEQGTGNQPQHF.

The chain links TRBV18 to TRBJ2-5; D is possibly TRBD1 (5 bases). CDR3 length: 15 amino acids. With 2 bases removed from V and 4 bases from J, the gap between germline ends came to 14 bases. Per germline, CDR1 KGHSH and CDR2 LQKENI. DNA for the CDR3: TGTGCCAGCTCACCATCTCTTCAGGGTGCAGAGACCCAGTACTTC. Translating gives CASSPSLQGAETQYF.

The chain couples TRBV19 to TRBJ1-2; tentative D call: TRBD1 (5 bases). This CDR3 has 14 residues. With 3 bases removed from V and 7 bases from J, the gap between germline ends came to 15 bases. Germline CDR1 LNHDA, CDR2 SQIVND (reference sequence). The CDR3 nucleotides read TGTGCCAGTAGTATCCCCCAGGGCAGGTCTGGCTACACCTTC. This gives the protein CASSIPQGRSGYTF. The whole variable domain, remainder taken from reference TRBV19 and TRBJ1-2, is DGGITQSPKYLFRKEGQNVTLSCEQNLNHDAMYWYRQDPGQGLRLIYYSQIVNDFQKGDIAEGYSVSREKKESFPLTVTSAQKNPTAFYLCASSIPQGRSGYTFGSGTRLTVV.

CDR3 residues: CSVEGASGSRETQYF. The DNA of the CDR3 is TGCAGCGTTGAAGGGGCTAGCGGGAGTAGAGAGACCCAGTACTTC. The chain carries TRBV29-1 and TRBJ2-5, with 10 bases matching TRBD2. V dropped 1 base and J dropped 4; count of bases not matched to a gene: 6. Looked up from germline, CDR1 is SQVTM and CDR2 is ANQGSEA. This CDR3 is built from 15 residues.

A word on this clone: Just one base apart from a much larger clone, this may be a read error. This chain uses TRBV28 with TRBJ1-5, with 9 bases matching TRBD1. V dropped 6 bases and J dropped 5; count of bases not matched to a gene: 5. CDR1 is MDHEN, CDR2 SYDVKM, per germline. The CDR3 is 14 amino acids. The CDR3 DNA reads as TGTGCCAGCAGCCCCGGGACAGGGTATCAGCCCCAGCATTTT. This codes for CASSPGTGYQPQHF.

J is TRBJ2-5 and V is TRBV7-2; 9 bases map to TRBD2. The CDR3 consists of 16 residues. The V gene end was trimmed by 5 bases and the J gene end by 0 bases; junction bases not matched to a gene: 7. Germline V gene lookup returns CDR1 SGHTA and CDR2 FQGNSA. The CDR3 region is CASSQTSGKNQETQYF. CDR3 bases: TGTGCCAGCAGCCAGACTAGCGGAAAGAACCAAGAGACCCAGTACTTC.

The CDR3 DNA reads TGTGCCACCAGCAGAGATGGACAGGATAACTATGGCTACACCTTC. This translates into CATSRDGQDNYGYTF. The chain links TRBV15 to TRBJ1-2, with 7 bases fitting TRBD1. The length of the CDR3 is 15 residues. V was pared by 0 bases and J by 1 base, with 2 bases of the junction left unmatched. The germline V gene has CDR1 LNHNV and CDR2 YYDKDF (reference sequence).

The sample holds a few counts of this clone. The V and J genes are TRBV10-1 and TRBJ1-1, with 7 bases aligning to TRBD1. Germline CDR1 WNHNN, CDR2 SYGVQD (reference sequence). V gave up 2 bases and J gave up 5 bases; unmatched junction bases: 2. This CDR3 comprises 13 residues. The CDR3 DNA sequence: TGCGCCAGCAGTGAGACAGGGGAGACTGAAGCTTTCTTT. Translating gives CASSETGETEAFF.

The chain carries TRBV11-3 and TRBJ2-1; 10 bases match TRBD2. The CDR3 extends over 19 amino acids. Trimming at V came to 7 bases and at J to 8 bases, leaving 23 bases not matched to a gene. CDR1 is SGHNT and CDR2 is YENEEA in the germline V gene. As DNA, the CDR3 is TGTGCCAGCACCCCAACACGGGGGAGCGGGAGGGCCATCATCCATGAGCAGTTCTTC. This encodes CASTPTRGSGRAIIHEQFF.

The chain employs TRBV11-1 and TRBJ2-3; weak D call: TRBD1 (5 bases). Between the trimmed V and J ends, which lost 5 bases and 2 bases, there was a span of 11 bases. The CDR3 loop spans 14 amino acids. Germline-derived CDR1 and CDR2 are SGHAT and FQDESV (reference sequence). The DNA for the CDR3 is TGTGCCAGCAGCCCAGACAGACCCACAGATACGCAGTATTTT. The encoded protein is CASSPDRPTDTQYF.

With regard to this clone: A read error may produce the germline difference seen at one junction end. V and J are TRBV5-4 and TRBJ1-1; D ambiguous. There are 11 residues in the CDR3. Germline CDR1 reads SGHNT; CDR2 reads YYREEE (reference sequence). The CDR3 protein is CASSLNSEAFF. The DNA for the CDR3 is TGTGCCAGCAGCCTCAACAGTGAAGCTTTCTTT.

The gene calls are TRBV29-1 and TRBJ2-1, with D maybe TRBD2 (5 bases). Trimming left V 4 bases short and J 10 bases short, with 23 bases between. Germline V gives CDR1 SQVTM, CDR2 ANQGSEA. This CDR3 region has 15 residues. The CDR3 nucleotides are TGCAGCGTTGGAGGAGGAGCCTCCAATAGATGGGAGCAGTTCTTC. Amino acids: CSVGGGASNRWEQFF.

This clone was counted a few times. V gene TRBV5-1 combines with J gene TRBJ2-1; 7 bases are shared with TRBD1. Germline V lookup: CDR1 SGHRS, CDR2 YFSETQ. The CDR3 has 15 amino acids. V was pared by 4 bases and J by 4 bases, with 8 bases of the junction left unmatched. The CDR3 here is CASSLSGTAYNEQFF. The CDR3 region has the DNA TGCGCCAGCAGCCTTTCCGGGACAGCTTACAATGAGCAGTTCTTC.

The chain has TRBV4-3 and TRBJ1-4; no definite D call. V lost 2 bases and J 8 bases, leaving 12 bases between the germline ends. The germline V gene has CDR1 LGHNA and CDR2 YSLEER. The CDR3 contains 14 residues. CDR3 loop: CASSQPMGAEKLFF. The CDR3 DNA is TGCGCCAGCAGCCAACCGATGGGAGCGGAAAAACTGTTTTTT.

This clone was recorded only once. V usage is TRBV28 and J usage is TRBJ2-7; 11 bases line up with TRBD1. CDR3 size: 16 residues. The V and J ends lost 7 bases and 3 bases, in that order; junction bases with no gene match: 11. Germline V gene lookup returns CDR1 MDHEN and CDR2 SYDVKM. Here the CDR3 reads CASTSPWGTGGYEQYV. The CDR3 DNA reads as TGTGCCAGCACCTCCCCGTGGGGGACAGGGGGCTACGAGCAGTACGTC.

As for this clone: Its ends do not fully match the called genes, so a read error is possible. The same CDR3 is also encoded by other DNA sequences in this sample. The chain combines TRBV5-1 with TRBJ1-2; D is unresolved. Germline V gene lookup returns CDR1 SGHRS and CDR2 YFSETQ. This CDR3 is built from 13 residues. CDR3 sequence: CASSLVADYGYTF. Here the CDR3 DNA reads TGTGCCAGCAGCTTGGTAGCGGACTATGGCTACACCTTC.

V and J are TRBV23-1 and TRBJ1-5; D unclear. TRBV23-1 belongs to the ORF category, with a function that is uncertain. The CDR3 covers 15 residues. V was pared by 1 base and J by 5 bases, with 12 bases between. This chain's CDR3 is CASSQWRERDQPQHF. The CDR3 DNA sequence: TGCGCCAGCAGTCAATGGAGGGAGAGGGATCAGCCCCAGCATTTT.